This paragraph covers one TCR beta chain sequence. Sequencing was performed with immunoSEQ multiplex PCR; in TCRdb, only in-frame clones are kept and a portion is missing. In the table there are 200,000 to 250,000 clones, roughly 84% of which are singletons. This sample was taken from a study of blood T cell repertoires in COVID-19. In the study overall: PBMCs, B-cell-depleted T cells, or T cells were the source of the cDNA or gDNA that made up the material.

Donors in Cohort 3 counted as recovered after two negative PCRs, clearance, or symptom resolution. The CDR3 runs to 14 residues. Trimming took 8 bases from V and 0 from J, leaving 11 bases between them. CDR1 and CDR2 (germline): MDHEN, SYDVKM. The J gene is TRBJ1-5, the V gene TRBV28; D is unclear. The source is a woman aged 40 to 50 who had recovered from COVID-19. What was sequenced was PBMCs or T cells enriched from blood (not recorded which). The CDR3 bases are TGTGCCAGCCGCGGACTGAATAGCAATCAGCCCCAGCATTTT. As protein: CASRGLNSNQPQHF.